The 2 T cell receptor beta chains given below trace back to one sample, sequenced in a study of Graves' ophthalmopathy and Graves' hyperthyroidism. Scientists amplified the TCR beta CDR3 regions from RNA transcripts. After a first-round RT-PCR with HTBI primers, a second-round multiplex PCR was run. TCRdb analysed the multiplex PCR reads with MiXCR anew, one entry per CDR3 protein. The sample shows fewer than 350,000 distinct CDR3 sequences, 15% to 20% of them seen only once. What was sequenced was peripheral blood. The receptors shown here come from an adult man with Graves' ophthalmopathy.

V and J are TRBV20-1 and TRBJ1-1; D may be TRBD1 (6 bases). This CDR3 has 14 residues. Trimming took off 1 base at V and 1 base at J, with 10 bases between the two ends. CDR1 is DFQATT and CDR2 is SNEGSKA in the germline V gene (reference sequence). CDR3: CSARVQTGNTEAFF. CDR3 DNA sequence: TGCAGTGCTAGAGTCCAGACAGGGAACACTGAAGCTTTCTTT.

This clonotype was seen repeatedly, ten times or more. The chain employs TRBV6-5 and TRBJ1-5; 8 bases map to TRBD1. V was clipped by 0 bases and J by 2 bases; unmatched bases: 6. This CDR3 spans 17 amino acids. Germline assignment: CDR1 MNHEY and CDR2 SVGAGI. The DNA for the CDR3 is TGTGCCAGCAGTTACTCGCTAGCGACAGGGGGCAATCAGCCCCAGCATTTT. Protein sequence: CASSYSLATGGNQPQHF.